The 5 T cell receptor beta chains below come from one sample, sequenced in a study of kidney transplant recipient with SARS-CoV-2 infection. From the reads, TCRdb called clonotypes with MiXCR, one entry per CDR3 protein. The sample consists of 250,000 or so distinct CDR3 sequences, 29% of them appearing once. Sequenced here: a blood sample, sampled at baseline and on roughly day 120 from a kidney transplant recipient. The receptors stem from a male patient aged 25-45 years who had COVID-19 and was a kidney transplant recipient. The graft donor may have given rise to some T cells.

This clonotype has ten or more counts. This sequence joins TRBV5-1 and TRBJ2-5; D is unresolved. Deletions cut 0 bases from V and 5 bases from J, with 11 bases between. This CDR3 region has 14 residues. Germline V gene lookup returns CDR1 SGHRS and CDR2 YFSETQ. CDR3 amino acids: CASSLGVVPETQYF. The CDR3 DNA reads as TGCGCCAGCAGCTTGGGGGTGGTACCCGAGACCCAGTACTTC.

This clonotype came up once. This may stem from a read error, because a much larger clone lies one nucleotide away. This chain uses TRBV7-2 with TRBJ2-7; 7 bases map to TRBD2. J lost 0 bases, V lost 6 bases, and 8 bases had no gene match. The CDR3 covers 15 residues. CDR1 is SGHTA, CDR2 FQGNSA, per germline. CDR3 bases: TGTGCCAGCAGTCCAAGCGGGGAAGGCTCCTACGAGCAGTACTTC. Encoded protein: CASSPSGEGSYEQYF.

On this clonotype: Germline and junction disagree at one end, which may indicate a read error. The chain is built from TRBV6-6 and TRBJ1-5; 8 bases are shared with TRBD1. The germline CDR1 and CDR2 sequences are MNHNY and SVGAGI (reference sequence). This CDR3 is built from 14 residues. CDR3 region: CASGYQGAHQPQHF. In DNA form, the CDR3 reads TGTGCCAGCGGTTACCAGGGGGCTCATCAGCCCCAGCATTTT.

This clonotype was picked up many times. This rearrangement joins TRBV24-1 to TRBJ1-2; the match to TRBD1 covers 7 bases. V dropped 5 bases and J dropped 4; count of bases not matched to a gene: 3. The CDR3 is 13 residues long. Looked up from germline, CDR1 is KGHDR and CDR2 is SFDVKD. In DNA, the CDR3 is TGTGCCACCAGTGGACAGGGAACCTATGGCTACACCTTC. Its translation: CATSGQGTYGYTF.

The chain recombines TRBV7-9 with TRBJ2-3, with 9 bases that match TRBD2. The CDR3 length is 17 residues. CDR1 and CDR2 (germline): SEHNR, FQNEAQ (reference sequence). V shed 5 bases and J 5 bases; nucleotides not matched to a gene: 14. CDR3 sequence: CASSPRLAETYRDTQYF. The CDR3 coding sequence is TGTGCCAGCAGCCCTAGACTAGCGGAAACATACAGAGATACGCAGTATTTT.